The rows below give T cell receptor beta chains drawn from one sample of a study of blood T cell repertoires in COVID-19. The table came from immunoSEQ multiplex PCR; TCRdb's copy has only in-frame clones and leaves some out. The sample shows some 100,000 clones, 88% of them seen only once. Specimen: peripheral blood. These receptor sequences come from a woman aged 55-70 years with acute or convalescent COVID-19. CDR3s include the opening cysteine and the closing phenylalanine or tryptophan. Each record gives: clone size, J gene, V gene, D gene, CDR3 DNA, CDR3 protein. The D gene is left open where the match is weak. The size entry is marked missing in some rows and otherwise reads once, few, many or a size class.

>once|TRBJ1-1|TRBV7-2|TRBD1
TGTGCCAGCACCACCCGGACAGGGGAGGTAAACACTGAAGCTTTCTTT
CASTTRTGEVNTEAFF
>.|TRBJ2-1|TRBV23-1|.
TGCGCCAGCAGTCAATCGAAAGGGAGCGCAGTCCATGAGCAGTTCTTC
CASSQSKGSAVHEQFF
>.|TRBJ1-2|TRBV6-1|.
TGTGCCAGCAGTGAAAATGCTGCCAGGGGCTACACCTTC
CASSENAARGYTF
>.|TRBJ1-1|TRBV3-1/TRBV3-2|TRBD1
TGTGCCAGCAGCCTAGGACAGGGGCCGAACACTGAAGCTTTCTTT
CASSLGQGPNTEAFF
>once|TRBJ1-2|TRBV18|TRBD1
TGTGCCAGCTCACCACCTAACACAGGGGAAGATGGCTACACCTTC
CASSPPNTGEDGYTF
>.|TRBJ1-3|TRBV12-3/TRBV12-4|TRBD1
TGTGCCAGCAGTCGACAGGGATTGGACACCATATATTTT
CASSRQGLDTIYF
>.|TRBJ2-5|TRBV21-1|.
TGTGCCAGCAGCAACCGACAGGGAGAGACCCAGTACTTC
CASSNRQGETQYF
>.|TRBJ2-2|TRBV18|.
TGTGCCAGCTCACCACAACAGGAACGCACGAACACCGGGGAGCTGTTTTTT
CASSPQQERTNTGELFF
>.|TRBJ1-5|TRBV19|.
TGTGCCAGTAGCCACAGGAGCCAGCCCCAGCATTTT
CASSHRSQPQHF
>.|TRBJ2-5|TRBV19|TRBD2
TGTGCCAGTAGTCCAAGCGGGAACCAAGAGACCCAGTACTTC
CASSPSGNQETQYF
>.|TRBJ1-3|TRBV6-5|TRBD1
TGTGCCGGACAGGATGGAAACACCATATATTTT
CAGQDGNTIYF
>.|TRBJ1-5|TRBV18|.
TGTGCCAGCTCACCCCGGGCGGGTAGCAATCAGCCCCAGCATTTT
CASSPRAGSNQPQHF
>.|TRBJ2-7|TRBV11-3|TRBD1
TGTGCCAGCAGCTTAGGGGGACAGGGCCCCTACGAGCAGTACTTC
CASSLGGQGPYEQYF
>once|TRBJ2-4|TRBV7-9|TRBD2
TGTGCCAGCAGCTTTGGGACTAGCGCGGGGCCCAGGAACATTCAGTACTTC
CASSFGTSAGPRNIQYF
>.|TRBJ2-1|TRBV11-2|.
TGTGCCAGCAGCTCCCCCCCCGATCTCAATTTCCCGGGGCAGTTCTTC
CASSSPPDLNFPGQFF
>once|TRBJ2-5|TRBV27|.
TGTGCCAGCAGTCTAGCCGGACAGTACCGGGAGACCCAGTACTTC
CASSLAGQYRETQYF
>.|TRBJ2-1|TRBV27|.
TGTGCCAGCAGGTGGCTGGAGAGCTCCTACAATGAGCAGTTCTTC
CASRWLESSYNEQFF
>.|TRBJ1-3|TRBV9|.
TGTGCCAGCAGCCGCGGGGGGCCTGGAAACACCATATATTTT
CASSRGGPGNTIYF
>.|TRBJ2-3|TRBV30|.
TGTGCCTGGAGTGTACGGAGGGGCGATACGCAGTATTTT
CAWSVRRGDTQYF
>.|TRBJ1-1|TRBV10-1|.
TGCGCCAGCAGTGATGGGCCTAACACTGAAGCTTTCTTT
CASSDGPNTEAFF
>.|TRBJ2-2|TRBV5-1|.
TGCGCCAGCAGCTTGGAAGGAGTCGGGGAGCTGTTTTTT
CASSLEGVGELFF
>.|TRBJ2-3|TRBV2|TRBD2
TGTGCCAGCAGTCGGGGGGGGGATACGCAGTATTTT
CASSRGGDTQYF
>.|TRBJ2-3|TRBV19|TRBD1
TGTGCCAGTAGTATAAACAGGGGGTCTGCAGATACGCAGTATTTT
CASSINRGSADTQYF
>.|TRBJ1-5|TRBV28|TRBD1
TGTGCCAGCAGTGGGACAGGGGGGAGGCAGCCCCAGCATTTT
CASSGTGGRQPQHF
>once|TRBJ1-5|TRBV19|.
TGTGCCAGTAGTGGCCGCCGAGGTAGCAATCAGCCCCAGCATTTT
CASSGRRGSNQPQHF
>once|TRBJ2-7|TRBV30|.
TGTGCCTGGAGCGCCGGGACGGGGGTTGCGCAGTACTTC
CAWSAGTGVAQYF
>.|TRBJ1-5|TRBV27|.
TGTGCCAGCAGTTATGATTCTCGGGGAAATCAGCCCCAGCATTTT
CASSYDSRGNQPQHF
>.|TRBJ2-5|TRBV6-5|TRBD2
TGTGCCAGCAGTTACTCTGGACTAGCAAGGGAGACCCAGTACTTC
CASSYSGLARETQYF
>once|TRBJ1-1|TRBV7-9|TRBD1
TGTGCCAGCAGAGACTCGCAGGGGGTAGGGATCACTGAAGCTTTCTTT
CASRDSQGVGITEAFF